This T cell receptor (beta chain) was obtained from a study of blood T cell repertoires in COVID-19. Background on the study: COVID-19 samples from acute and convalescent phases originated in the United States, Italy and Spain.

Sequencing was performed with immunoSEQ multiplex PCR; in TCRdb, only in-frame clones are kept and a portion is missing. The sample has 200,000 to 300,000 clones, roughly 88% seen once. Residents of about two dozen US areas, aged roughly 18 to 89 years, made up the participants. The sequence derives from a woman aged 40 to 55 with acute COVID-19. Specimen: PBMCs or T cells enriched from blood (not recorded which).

The CDR3 DNA reads TGTGCCAGCAGCTTAAATACAGGGGGCAGAAACACCATATATTTT. It translates to CASSLNTGGRNTIYF. The chain uses TRBV7-2 and TRBJ1-3, with 9 bases fitting TRBD1. Unmatched junction bases numbered 4, after V lost 2 bases and J lost 5 bases. Germline CDR1 and CDR2: SGHTA and FQGNSA. The CDR3 covers 15 residues.